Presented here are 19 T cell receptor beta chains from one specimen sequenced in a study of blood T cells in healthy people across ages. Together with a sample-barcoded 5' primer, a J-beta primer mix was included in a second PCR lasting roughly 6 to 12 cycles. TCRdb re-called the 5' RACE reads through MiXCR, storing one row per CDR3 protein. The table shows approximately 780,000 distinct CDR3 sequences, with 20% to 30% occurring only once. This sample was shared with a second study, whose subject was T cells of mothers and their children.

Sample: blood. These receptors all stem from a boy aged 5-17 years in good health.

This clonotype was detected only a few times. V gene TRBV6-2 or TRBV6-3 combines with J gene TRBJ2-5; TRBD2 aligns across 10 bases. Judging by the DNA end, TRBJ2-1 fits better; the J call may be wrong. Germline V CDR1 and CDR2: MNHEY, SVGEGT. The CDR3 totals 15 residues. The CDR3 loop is CASSRTSGIYNEQFF. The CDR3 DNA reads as TGTGCCAGCAGCCGAACTAGCGGGATCTACAATGAGCAGTTCTTC.

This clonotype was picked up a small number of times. CDR3 sequence reads: CASSSREAGLNTEAFF. CDR3 nucleotides: TGTGCCAGCAGTTCTCGGGAGGCAGGATTGAACACTGAAGCTTTCTTT. The genes are TRBV12-3 or TRBV12-4 and TRBJ1-1; no firm D call. V lost 4 bases to trimming and J lost 0 bases, with 15 bases between them. The CDR3 spans 16 residues.

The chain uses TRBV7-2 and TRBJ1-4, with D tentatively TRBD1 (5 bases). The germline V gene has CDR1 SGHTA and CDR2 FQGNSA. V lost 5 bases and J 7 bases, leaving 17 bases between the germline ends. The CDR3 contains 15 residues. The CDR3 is CASSRKRGEGEKLFF. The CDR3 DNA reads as TGTGCCAGCAGCCGAAAGCGGGGGGAAGGTGAAAAACTGTTTTTT.

The CDR3 DNA sequence: TGCAGCGTAAGGACTAGCGGAGTAGACGAGGCCAACGTCCTGACTTTC. This gives the protein CSVRTSGVDEANVLTF. This rearrangement joins TRBV29-1 to TRBJ2-6, with 10 bases fitting TRBD2. CDR1 and CDR2 from the germline V gene are SQVTM and ANQGSEA. The ends lost 6 bases at V and 6 bases at J; junction bases unmatched: 11. The CDR3 extends over 16 amino acids. Together with reference TRBV29-1 and TRBJ2-6, the CDR3 gives the full variable domain: SAVISQKPSRDICQRGTSLTIQCQVDSQVTMMFWYRQQPGQSLTLIATANQGSEATYESGFVIDKFPISRPNLTFSTLTVSNMSPEDSSIYLCSVRTSGVDEANVLTFGAGSRLTVL.

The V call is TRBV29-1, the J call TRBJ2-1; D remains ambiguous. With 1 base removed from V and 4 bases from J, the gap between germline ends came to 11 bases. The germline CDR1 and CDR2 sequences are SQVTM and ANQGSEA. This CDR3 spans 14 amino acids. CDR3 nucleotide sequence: TGCAGCGTTGAAGGGCATACGAATTACAATGAGCAGTTCTTC. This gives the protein CSVEGHTNYNEQFF.

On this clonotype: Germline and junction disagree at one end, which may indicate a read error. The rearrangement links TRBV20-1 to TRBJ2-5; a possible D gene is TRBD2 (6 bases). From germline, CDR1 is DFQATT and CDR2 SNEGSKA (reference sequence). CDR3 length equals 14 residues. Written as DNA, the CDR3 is TGCAGTGCTAGAAACCTCCGCGGGACCTACGAGCAGTGCTTC. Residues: CSARNLRGTYEQCF.

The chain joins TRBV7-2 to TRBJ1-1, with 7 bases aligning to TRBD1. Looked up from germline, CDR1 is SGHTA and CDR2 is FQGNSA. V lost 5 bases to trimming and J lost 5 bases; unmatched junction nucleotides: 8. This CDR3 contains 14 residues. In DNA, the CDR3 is TGTGCCAGCAGCCCCAGGGGGGTAGCGACTGAAGCTTTCTTT. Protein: CASSPRGVATEAFF.

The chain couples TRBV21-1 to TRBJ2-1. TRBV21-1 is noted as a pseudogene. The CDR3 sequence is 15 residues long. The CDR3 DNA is TGTGCCAGCAGCAAAGACCAGGCCGTCTACAATGAGCAGTTCTTC. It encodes CASSKDQAVYNEQFF.

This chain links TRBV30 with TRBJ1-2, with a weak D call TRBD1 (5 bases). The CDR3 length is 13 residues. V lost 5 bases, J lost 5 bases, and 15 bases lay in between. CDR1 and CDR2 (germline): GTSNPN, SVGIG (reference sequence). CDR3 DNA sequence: TGTGCCTGGGGGATCAGGGAAGGGTATGGCTACACCTTC. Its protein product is CAWGIREGYGYTF.

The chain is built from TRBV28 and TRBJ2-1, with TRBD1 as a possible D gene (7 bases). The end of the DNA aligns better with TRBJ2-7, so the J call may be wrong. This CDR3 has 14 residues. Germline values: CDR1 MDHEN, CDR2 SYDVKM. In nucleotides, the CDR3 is TGTGCCAGCAAATTTCAGGGGGGCTTGTACGAGCAGTACTTC. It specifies CASKFQGGLYEQYF.

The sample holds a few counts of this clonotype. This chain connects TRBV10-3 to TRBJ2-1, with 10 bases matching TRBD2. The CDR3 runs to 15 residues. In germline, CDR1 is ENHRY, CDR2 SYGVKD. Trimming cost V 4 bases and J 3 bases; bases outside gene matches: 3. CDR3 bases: TGTGCCATCAGTGGATTAGCGGGGGGCTACAATGAGCAGTTCTTC. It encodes CAISGLAGGYNEQFF.

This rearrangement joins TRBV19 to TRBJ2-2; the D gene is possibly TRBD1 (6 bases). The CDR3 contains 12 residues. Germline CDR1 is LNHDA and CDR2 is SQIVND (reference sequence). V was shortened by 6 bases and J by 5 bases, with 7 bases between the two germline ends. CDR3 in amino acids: CASRQGTGELFF. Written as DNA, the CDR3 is TGTGCCAGTAGACAGGGAACCGGGGAGCTGTTTTTT.

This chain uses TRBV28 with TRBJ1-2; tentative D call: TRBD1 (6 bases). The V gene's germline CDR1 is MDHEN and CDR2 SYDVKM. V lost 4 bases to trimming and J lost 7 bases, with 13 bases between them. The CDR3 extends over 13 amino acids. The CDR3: CASSSAGAGGYTF. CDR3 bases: TGTGCCAGCAGTTCGGCAGGGGCGGGTGGCTACACCTTC.

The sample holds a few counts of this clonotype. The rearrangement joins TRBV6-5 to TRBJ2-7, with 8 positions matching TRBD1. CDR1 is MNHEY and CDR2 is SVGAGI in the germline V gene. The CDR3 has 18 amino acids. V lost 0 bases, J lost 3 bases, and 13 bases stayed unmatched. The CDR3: CASSYSAYGQGAIYEQYF. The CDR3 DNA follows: TGTGCCAGCAGTTACTCAGCGTATGGGCAGGGGGCTATCTACGAGCAGTACTTC.

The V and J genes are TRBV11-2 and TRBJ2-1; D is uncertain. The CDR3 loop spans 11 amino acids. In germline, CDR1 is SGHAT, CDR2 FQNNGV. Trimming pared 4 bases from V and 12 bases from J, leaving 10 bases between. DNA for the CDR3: TGTGCCAGCAGCTCCCGGTCCGGGCAGTTCTTC. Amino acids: CASSSRSGQFF.

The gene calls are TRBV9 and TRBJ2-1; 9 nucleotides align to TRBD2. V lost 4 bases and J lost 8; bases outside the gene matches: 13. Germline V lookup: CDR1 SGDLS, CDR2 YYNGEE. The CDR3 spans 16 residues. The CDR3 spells CASSPTGRGGLYEQFF. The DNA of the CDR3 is TGTGCCAGCAGCCCCACCGGGCGGGGGGGTCTCTATGAGCAGTTCTTC.

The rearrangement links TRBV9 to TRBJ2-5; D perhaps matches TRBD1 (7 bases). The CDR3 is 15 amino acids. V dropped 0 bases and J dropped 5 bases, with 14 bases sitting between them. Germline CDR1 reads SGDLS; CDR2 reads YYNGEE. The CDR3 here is CASSVEAGGMETQYF. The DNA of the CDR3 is TGTGCCAGCAGCGTAGAGGCAGGGGGGATGGAGACCCAGTACTTC.

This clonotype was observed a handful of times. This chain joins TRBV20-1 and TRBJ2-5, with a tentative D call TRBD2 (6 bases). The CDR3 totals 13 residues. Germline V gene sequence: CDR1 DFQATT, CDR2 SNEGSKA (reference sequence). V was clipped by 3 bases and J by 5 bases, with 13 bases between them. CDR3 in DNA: TGCAGTGCTAGGGCGGGGTCGGCGGAGACCCAGTACTTC. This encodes CSARAGSAETQYF.

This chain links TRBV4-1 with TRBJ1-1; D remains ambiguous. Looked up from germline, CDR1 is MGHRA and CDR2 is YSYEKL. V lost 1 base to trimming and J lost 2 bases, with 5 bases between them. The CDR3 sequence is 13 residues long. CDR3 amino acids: CASSQAPNTEAFF. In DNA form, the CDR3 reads TGCGCCAGCAGCCAAGCTCCTAACACTGAAGCTTTCTTT.